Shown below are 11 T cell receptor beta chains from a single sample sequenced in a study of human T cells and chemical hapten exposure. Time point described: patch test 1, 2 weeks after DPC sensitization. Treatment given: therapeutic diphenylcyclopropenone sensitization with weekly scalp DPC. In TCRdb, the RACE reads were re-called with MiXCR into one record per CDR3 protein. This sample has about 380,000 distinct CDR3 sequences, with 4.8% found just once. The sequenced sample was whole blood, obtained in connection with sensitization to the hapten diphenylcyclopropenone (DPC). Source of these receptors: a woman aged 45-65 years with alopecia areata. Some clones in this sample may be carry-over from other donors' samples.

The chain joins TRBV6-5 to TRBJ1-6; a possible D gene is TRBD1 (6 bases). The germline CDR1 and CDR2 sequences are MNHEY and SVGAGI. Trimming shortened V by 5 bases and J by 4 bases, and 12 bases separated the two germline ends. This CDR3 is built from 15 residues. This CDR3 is CASSTDSPYNSPLHF. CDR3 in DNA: TGTGCCAGCAGTACGGACAGTCCTTATAATTCACCCCTCCACTTT.

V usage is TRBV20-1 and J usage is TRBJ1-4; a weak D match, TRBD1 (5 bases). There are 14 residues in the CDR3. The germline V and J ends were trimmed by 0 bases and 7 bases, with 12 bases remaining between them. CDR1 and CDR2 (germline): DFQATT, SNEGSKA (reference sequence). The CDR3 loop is CSAREPGRGEKLFF. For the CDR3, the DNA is TGCAGTGCTAGAGAACCCGGTAGGGGTGAAAAACTGTTTTTT.

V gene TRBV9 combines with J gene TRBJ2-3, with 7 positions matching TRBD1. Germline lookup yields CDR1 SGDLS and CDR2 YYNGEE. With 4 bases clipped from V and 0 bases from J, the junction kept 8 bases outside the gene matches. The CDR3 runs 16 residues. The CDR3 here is CASSQETGFSTDTQYF. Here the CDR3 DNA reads TGTGCCAGCAGCCAAGAGACAGGGTTCAGCACAGATACGCAGTATTTT.

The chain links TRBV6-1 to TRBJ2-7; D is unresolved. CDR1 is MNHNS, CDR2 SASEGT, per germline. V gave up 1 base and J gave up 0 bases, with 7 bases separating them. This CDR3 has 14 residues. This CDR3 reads CASSEVSISYEQYF. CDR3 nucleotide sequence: TGTGCCAGCAGTGAAGTATCCATCTCCTACGAGCAGTACTTC.

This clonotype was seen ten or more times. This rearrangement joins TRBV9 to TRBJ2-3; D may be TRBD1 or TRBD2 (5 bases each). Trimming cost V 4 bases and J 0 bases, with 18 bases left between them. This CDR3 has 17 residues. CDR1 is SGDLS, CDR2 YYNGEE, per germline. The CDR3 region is CASSSSPQGPSTDTQYF. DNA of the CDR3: TGTGCCAGCAGCTCGTCCCCCCAGGGACCCAGCACAGATACGCAGTATTTT.

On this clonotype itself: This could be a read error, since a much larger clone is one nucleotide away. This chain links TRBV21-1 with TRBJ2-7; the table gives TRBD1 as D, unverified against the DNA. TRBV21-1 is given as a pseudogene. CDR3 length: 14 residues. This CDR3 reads CASSPRDRAYEQYF. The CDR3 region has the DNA TGTGCCAGCAGCCCCCGGGACAGAGCCTACGAGCAGTACTTC.

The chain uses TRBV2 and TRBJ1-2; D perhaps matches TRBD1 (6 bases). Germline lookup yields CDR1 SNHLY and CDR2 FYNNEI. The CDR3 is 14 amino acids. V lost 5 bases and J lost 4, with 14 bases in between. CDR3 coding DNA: TGTGCCAGCAGTCAAGGCGGGGGCCGCTATGGCTACACCTTC. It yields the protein CASSQGGGRYGYTF. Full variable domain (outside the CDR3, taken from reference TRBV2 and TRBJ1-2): EPEVTQTPSHQVTQMGQEVILRCVPISNHLYFYWYRQILGQKVEFLVSFYNNEISEKSEIFDDQFSVERPDGSNFTLKIRSTKLEDSAMYFCASSQGGGRYGYTFGSGTRLTVV.

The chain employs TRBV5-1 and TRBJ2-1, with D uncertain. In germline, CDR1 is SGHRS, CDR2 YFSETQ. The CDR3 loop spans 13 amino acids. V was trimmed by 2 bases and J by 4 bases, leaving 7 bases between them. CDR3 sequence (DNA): TGCGCCAGCAGCTTCGAAGGGTACAATGAGCAGTTCTTC. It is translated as CASSFEGYNEQFF.

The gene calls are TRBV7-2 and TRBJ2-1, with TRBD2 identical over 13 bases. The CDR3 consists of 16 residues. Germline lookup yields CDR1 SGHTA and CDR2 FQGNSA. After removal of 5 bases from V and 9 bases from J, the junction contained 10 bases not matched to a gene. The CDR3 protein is CASSPWTSGSRGEQFF. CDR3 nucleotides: TGTGCCAGCAGCCCCTGGACTAGCGGGAGTAGGGGTGAGCAGTTCTTC.

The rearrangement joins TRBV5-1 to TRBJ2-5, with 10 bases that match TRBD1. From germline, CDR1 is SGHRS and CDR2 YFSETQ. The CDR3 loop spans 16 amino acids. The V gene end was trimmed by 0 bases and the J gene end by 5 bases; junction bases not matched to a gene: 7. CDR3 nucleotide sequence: TGCGCCAGCAGCTTGGCCGGGACAGGGGCTCGGGAGACCCAGTACTTC. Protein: CASSLAGTGARETQYF.

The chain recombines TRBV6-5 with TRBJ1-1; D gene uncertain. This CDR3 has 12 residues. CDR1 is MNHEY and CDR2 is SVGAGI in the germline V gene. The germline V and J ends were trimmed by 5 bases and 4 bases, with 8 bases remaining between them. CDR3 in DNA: TGTGCCAGCAGTCAGCGGAGCACTGAAGCTTTCTTT. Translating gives CASSQRSTEAFF.